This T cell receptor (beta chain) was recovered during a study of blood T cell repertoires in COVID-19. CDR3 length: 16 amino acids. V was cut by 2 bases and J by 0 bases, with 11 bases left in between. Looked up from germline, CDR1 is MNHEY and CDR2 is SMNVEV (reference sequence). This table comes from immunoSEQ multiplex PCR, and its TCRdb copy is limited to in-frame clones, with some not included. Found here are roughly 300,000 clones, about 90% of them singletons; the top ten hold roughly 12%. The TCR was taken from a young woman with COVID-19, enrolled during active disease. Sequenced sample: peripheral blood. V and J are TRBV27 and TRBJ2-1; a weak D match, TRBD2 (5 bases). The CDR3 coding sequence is TGTGCCAGCAGTTTAGGCGGGCCTGTCTCCTACAATGAGCAGTTCTTC. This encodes CASSLGGPVSYNEQFF.